Listed below are T cell receptor beta chains from one sample, sequenced in a study of control samples from healthy donors and cancer patients. The assay was immunoSEQ multiplex PCR, and TCRdb's table has in-frame clones only and misses some. The sample comprises fewer than 200,000 clones, 85% to 95% of which are singletons, and roughly 1.3% rests with the top ten. The source material was blood. The source is a man aged 25 to 40 in good health. The CDR3 runs from the conserved cysteine through the conserved F or W. The order of the fields is J gene, clone size, D gene, V gene, CDR3 DNA, CDR3 protein. A D gene is named only where the DNA matches it firmly. For some rows the clone size is stated as once, few or many, or as a class when expanded; others skip it.

TRBJ2-5 - TRBD2 TRBV4-2 TGTGCCAGCAGCCAAGATATGGCTAGCGGGGAAGAGACCCAGTACTTC CASSQDMASGEETQYF
TRBJ1-2 - - TRBV7-2 TGTGCCAGCAGCTTAGATGAACTTATGGCAGGTTATGGCTACACCTTC CASSLDELMAGYGYTF
TRBJ1-1 - - TRBV19 TGTGCCAGTAGTACCCGGACAGAGAGAACTGAAGCTTTCTTT CASSTRTERTEAFF
TRBJ1-3 - - TRBV3-1/TRBV3-2 TGTGCCAGCAGCCTGAGCTCTGGAAACACCATATATTTT CASSLSSGNTIYF
TRBJ2-7 - - TRBV12-3/TRBV12-4 TGTGCCAGCACCCTAGGGGGGCGGTACGAGCAGTACTTC CASTLGGRYEQYF
TRBJ1-1 - TRBD1 TRBV5-1 TGCGCCAGCAGCTCCGGACAGGGTGAAGCTTTCTTT CASSSGQGEAFF
TRBJ2-5 - TRBD2 TRBV18 TGTGCCAGCTCACAAGGACTAGCGGCGGAAGAGACCCAGTACTTC CASSQGLAAEETQYF
TRBJ2-1 - - TRBV7-2 TGTGCCAGCAGCTTAGGTCGTCAGCCGCCGTTCTTC CASSLGRQPPFF
TRBJ1-6 once - TRBV4-1 TGCGCCAGCAGCCAAGGGGGGGACTCCTATAATTCACCCCTCCACTTT CASSQGGDSYNSPLHF
TRBJ2-3 - - TRBV3-1/TRBV3-2 TGTGCCAGCAGCCAAGGATTCTCGCGCGAGTTCACAGATACGCAGTATTTT CASSQGFSREFTDTQYF
TRBJ1-2 - TRBD1 TRBV14 TGTGCCAGCAGCTTTTCAGGGGGCGTCTATGGCTACACCTTC CASSFSGGVYGYTF
TRBJ2-3 once TRBD2 TRBV7-2 TGTGCCAGCAGCCCCCGACTAGCGGGGGGTCCAGATACGCAGTATTTT CASSPRLAGGPDTQYF
TRBJ2-7 once - TRBV27 TGTGCCAGCAGCTATCAAGGGGGTAACGAGCAGTACTTC CASSYQGGNEQYF
TRBJ2-7 few TRBD1 TRBV29-1 TGCAGCGTCACTCCGGGACAGAAATACGAGCAGTACTTC CSVTPGQKYEQYF
TRBJ2-3 - - TRBV18 TGTGCCAGCTCACTGCAGGGGCCGACCTTCACAGATACGCAGTATTTT CASSLQGPTFTDTQYF
TRBJ1-6 - - TRBV27 TGTGCCAGCAGTTTATCCCTTTTTTCACCCCTCCACTTT CASSLSLFSPLHF
TRBJ2-2 - - TRBV4-3 TGCGCCAGCAGCCAAGAGGAACGGACCGGGGAGCTGTTTTTT CASSQEERTGELFF
TRBJ2-6 - - TRBV5-4 TGTGCCAGCAGCTTGCAGGGAACTGGGGCCAACGTCCTGACTTTC CASSLQGTGANVLTF
TRBJ2-1 once TRBD2 TRBV4-1 TGCGCCAGCAGTCGTACTAGCGGGGGGTACAATGAGCAGTTCTTC CASSRTSGGYNEQFF
TRBJ2-5 - TRBD2 TRBV5-1 TGCGCCAGCAGCCCGGGGGGGGGCCAAGAGACCCAGTACTTC CASSPGGGQETQYF
TRBJ2-1 - TRBD2 TRBV4-1 TGCGCCAGCAGCCAAGTGACTAGCGGGGGGGCCCCCAACAATGAGCAGTTCTTC CASSQVTSGGAPNNEQFF
TRBJ2-2 - - TRBV27 TGTGCCAGCAGTTTGGGGACAACGAACACCGGGGAGCTGTTTTTT CASSLGTTNTGELFF
TRBJ1-5 - - TRBV28 TGTGCCAGCAGTTTACCCGGTCCGGGGAGGAATCAGCCCCAGCATTTT CASSLPGPGRNQPQHF
TRBJ1-1 - - TRBV7-9 TGTGCCAGCAGCCGAGGGACGGTGCGTGAAGCTTTCTTT CASSRGTVREAFF
TRBJ1-5 - - TRBV11-2 TGTGCCAGCAGCTTAGATAACAATCAGCCCCAGCATTTT CASSLDNNQPQHF